This TCR beta chain was recovered during a study of T cell responses to AZD1222 COVID-19 vaccine. Study-level information: Second-dose recipients at about 4 or about 12 weeks were treated as one pooled group.

V was shortened by 7 bases and J by 8 bases, with 12 bases between the two germline ends. CDR1 is MNHEY, CDR2 SVGAGI, per germline. This CDR3 comprises 13 residues. With respect to this clone: The antigen remains unidentified.

Study conclusions and caveats: Spike was spanned by vaccine-associated CD4 TCRs, with dominance at 160-218 and 743-854. Variant regions that are unmutated are reportedly the target of nearly half of spike-specific TCRs.

This table comes from immunoSEQ multiplex PCR, and its TCRdb copy is limited to in-frame clones, with some not included. Of around 89,000 clones listed, 85% to 90% were seen once; the top ten hold roughly 10%. The source was peripheral blood, collected on day 0 of AZD1222 vaccination. The clonotype comes from an adult in good health. The V gene is TRBV6-5, the J gene TRBJ1-6; weak D call: TRBD1 (5 bases). DNA for the CDR3: TGTGCCAGCACAGGGTTCGGGGATTCACCCCTCCACTTT. Translating it yields CASTGFGDSPLHF.